These 3 T cell receptor beta chains were all obtained from the same sample, sequenced in a study of T cells in women clearing cervical HPV infection. Profiling relied on immunoSEQ multiplex PCR, and the TCRdb table lists in-frame clones only, not all of them. The sample totals approximately 35,000 clones. Sequencing was performed on blood buffy coat. The receptors come from a woman between 18 and 70 years old with a cervical HPV16 infection that either progressed to CIN3+ or cleared (not recorded which).

Concerning this clone itself: Read data end 3 residues before the CDR3 end; the end is taken from the germline J gene. This sequence joins TRBV30 and TRBJ2-2; 8 bases agree with TRBD1. This CDR3 has 15 residues. Germline values: CDR1 GTSNPN, CDR2 SVGIG (reference sequence). V lost 0 bases and J lost 7; bases outside the gene matches: 7. This chain's CDR3 is CAWSVPRGLGGELFF. The CDR3 DNA, read in part, is TGTGCCTGGAGTGTACCCAGGGGGCTTGGCGGGGAG. Together with reference TRBV30 and TRBJ2-2, the CDR3 gives the full variable domain: SQTIHQWPATLVQPVGSPLSLECTVEGTSNPNLYWYRQAAGRGLQLLFYSVGIGQISSEVPQNLSASRPQDRQFILSSKKLLLSDSGFYLCAWSVPRGLGGELFFGEGSRLTVL.

A note on this clone: The observed sequence ends 3 residues before the CDR3 terminus, with the missing tail filled in from the germline J gene. The chain combines TRBV7-9 with TRBJ2-7; D is perhaps TRBD2 (6 bases). CDR3 length equals 15 residues. Trimming left V 1 base short and J 3 bases short, with 13 bases between. CDR1 is SEHNR, CDR2 FQNEAQ, per germline (reference sequence). The covered CDR3 bases are TGTGCCAGCAGCTTAGAAAGTTCTAGCGTCTACGAG. It translates to CASSLESSSVYE. The CDR3 as a whole reads CASSLESSSVYEQYF.

As regards this clone: Read data end 3 residues before the CDR3 end; the end is taken from the germline J gene. The chain uses TRBV19 and TRBJ1-2; D may be TRBD1 (6 bases). Per germline, CDR1 LNHDA and CDR2 SQIVND (reference sequence). The CDR3 has 13 residues. CDR3 in amino acids: CASSIARDNDYTF. The sequenced part of the CDR3 DNA is TGTGCCAGTAGTATAGCCAGGGACAATGAC.